One and the same sample provided the 21 T cell receptor beta chains below, sequenced in a study of blood T cells in healthy people across ages. A second PCR of about 6 to 11 cycles used a sample-barcoded 5' primer and a J-beta primer mix. One entry per CDR3 protein, called by TCRdb with MiXCR from the 5' RACE reads. The sample lists roughly 700,000 distinct CDR3 sequences, approximately 50% occurring once. The sample taken for sequencing was blood. Source of these receptors: a woman aged 55 to 70 in good health.

The chain couples TRBV13 to TRBJ2-5; D is possibly TRBD1 (6 bases). Germline lookup yields CDR1 PRHDT and CDR2 FYEKMQ (reference sequence). V was shortened by 4 bases and J by 3 bases, with 15 bases between the two germline ends. This CDR3 contains 15 residues. CDR3 DNA: TGTGCCAGCAGCTACACAAATGAGGGGGAAGAGACCCAGTACTTC. Translating gives CASSYTNEGEETQYF.

This chain links TRBV29-1 with TRBJ2-1; 7 nucleotides agree with TRBD2. The CDR3 contains 14 residues. The germline V gene has CDR1 SQVTM and CDR2 ANQGSEA. V shed 7 bases and J 1 base; nucleotides not matched to a gene: 7. The CDR3 loop is CSGGGGSSYNEQFF. CDR3 nucleotides: TGCAGCGGTGGCGGCGGGAGTTCCTACAATGAGCAGTTCTTC.

This chain connects TRBV20-1 to TRBJ1-4; D may be TRBD1 (5 bases). Germline V gene lookup returns CDR1 DFQATT and CDR2 SNEGSKA (reference sequence). The CDR3 contains 13 residues. V shed 1 base and J shed 7 bases, with 10 bases lying between them. The CDR3 DNA is TGCAGTGCTAGAGGGGGCTACGCTGAAAAACTGTTTTTT. Protein product: CSARGGYAEKLFF.

As to this clonotype: The junction and the germline gene differ at one end; a read error may be behind it. The V and J genes are TRBV7-7 and TRBJ2-7; 9 bases map to TRBD2. The CDR3 is 16 residues long. Germline values: CDR1 SSHAT, CDR2 FNYEAQ (reference sequence). The CDR3 DNA reads TGTGCTAGCAGCCCCGCGGGGGGGTCACCTTCTTACGAGCAGTACTTC. Translation gives CASSPAGGSPSYEQYF.

The CDR3 sequence is CASSLLGRGTGELFF. CDR3 coding DNA: TGCGCCAGCAGCTTACTCGGCAGGGGCACCGGGGAGCTGTTTTTT. The chain recombines TRBV5-1 with TRBJ2-2, with a weak D call TRBD1 (6 bases). The CDR3 runs to 15 residues. V was pared by 2 bases and J by 4 bases, with 12 bases between. CDR1 and CDR2 from the germline V gene are SGHRS and YFSETQ. The full variable domain, rest sourced from reference TRBV5-1 and TRBJ2-2, is KAGVTQTPRYLIKTRGQQVTLSCSPISGHRSVSWYQQTPGQGLQFLFEYFSETQRNKGNFPGRFSGRQFSNSRSEMNVSTLELGDSALYLCASSLLGRGTGELFFGEGSRLTVL.

This clonotype was counted only a few times. The rearrangement joins TRBV4-2 to TRBJ2-7; no clear D. CDR3 length: 15 amino acids. The V end lost 1 base, the J end lost 5 bases, and 15 bases lay between the germline ends. The germline gives CDR1 LGHNA, CDR2 YNFKEQ. Here the CDR3 reads CASSQASQGIHEQYF. CDR3 coding DNA: TGTGCCAGCAGCCAAGCCTCACAAGGGATCCACGAGCAGTACTTC.

This clonotype was counted only a few times. V is TRBV6-2 or TRBV6-3 and J is TRBJ2-5; D not certain. This CDR3 has 15 residues. The V and J ends lost 7 bases and 2 bases respectively, with 17 bases between them. Germline assignment: CDR1 MNHEY and CDR2 SVGEGT. The CDR3, as DNA: TGTGCCAGCATTAGTCGAATGTTTCTGCAAGAGACCCAGTACTTC. It yields the protein CASISRMFLQETQYF.

The genes are TRBV3-1 and TRBJ2-5; the D is unclear. V was cut by 2 bases and J by 11 bases, with 21 bases left in between. CDR1 is LGHDT and CDR2 is YNNKEL in the germline V gene (reference sequence). The CDR3 totals 15 residues. The CDR3 coding sequence is TGTGCCAGCAGCCAAAGCAAGAAGGCCCACAATGAGCAGTACTTC. This sequence encodes CASSQSKKAHNEQYF.

This chain connects TRBV14 to TRBJ2-7; 7 bases are shared with TRBD1. J was trimmed by 4 bases and V by 5 bases; bases with no gene match: 11. Germline CDR1 SGHDN, CDR2 FVKESK. The CDR3 is 15 amino acids. This CDR3 is CASSSRSHRGYEQYF. As DNA, the CDR3 is TGTGCCAGCAGCTCCAGAAGTCACAGGGGATACGAGCAGTACTTC.

V usage is TRBV28 and J usage is TRBJ2-1, with TRBD2 matching 11 bases. The V segment lost 7 bases and the J segment 0 bases; nucleotides outside the gene matches: 8. The CDR3 extends over 17 amino acids. CDR1 and CDR2 (germline): MDHEN, SYDVKM. In DNA, the CDR3 is TGTGCCAGCACCTCCCTCGGACTAGCGGGCTCCTACAATGAGCAGTTCTTC. Translating gives CASTSLGLAGSYNEQFF.

There are a few counts of this clonotype. The CDR3 spells CASSQDMSLAGGPYEQYF. In DNA, the CDR3 is TGTGCCAGCAGCCAAGATATGTCACTAGCGGGAGGGCCTTACGAGCAGTACTTC. The V call is TRBV4-2, the J call TRBJ2-7; 13 positions agree with TRBD2. The CDR3 runs 18 residues. Germline V CDR1 and CDR2: LGHNA, YNFKEQ. V lost 0 bases, J lost 4 bases, and 9 bases stayed unmatched.

The chain uses TRBV4-2 and TRBJ2-1, with D unresolved. Trimming left V 0 bases short and J 4 bases short, with 13 bases between. Looked up from germline, CDR1 is LGHNA and CDR2 is YNFKEQ. This CDR3 is 16 amino acids long. The CDR3, as DNA: TGTGCCAGCAGCCAAGAGTCGGCAGGAATTTACAATGAGCAGTTCTTC. Its protein product is CASSQESAGIYNEQFF.

The V gene is TRBV6-2 or TRBV6-3, the J gene TRBJ2-7, with no clear D. Trimming shortened V by 5 bases and J by 6 bases, and 8 bases separated the two germline ends. The CDR3 consists of 11 residues. In germline, CDR1 is MNHEY, CDR2 SVGEGT. The CDR3 sequence is CASSDVSEQYF. The CDR3 nucleotides are TGTGCCAGCAGTGACGTGAGCGAGCAGTACTTC.

The chain uses TRBV4-1 and TRBJ1-5, with D maybe TRBD1 (5 bases). The CDR3 is 14 residues long. CDR1 is MGHRA, CDR2 YSYEKL, per germline. With 1 base removed from V and 2 bases from J, the gap between germline ends came to 6 bases. As DNA, the CDR3 is TGCGCCAGCAGCCAAGTGGGGGGCAATCAGCCCCAGCATTTT. Translating it yields CASSQVGGNQPQHF.

This chain links TRBV7-2 with TRBJ1-5; 9 bases are a match to TRBD1. The CDR3 is 16 residues long. The germline gives CDR1 SGHTA, CDR2 FQGNSA. V was pared by 2 bases and J by 3 bases, with 5 bases of the junction left unmatched. This CDR3 is CASSLMGQGNNQPQHF. The DNA of the CDR3 is TGTGCCAGCAGCTTAATGGGACAGGGAAACAATCAGCCCCAGCATTTT.

A few counts support this clonotype. The rearrangement uses TRBV24-1 and TRBJ2-5, with D possibly matching TRBD2 (6 bases). This CDR3 comprises 16 residues. Deletions cut 4 bases from V and 1 base from J, with 15 bases between. Germline V lookup: CDR1 KGHDR, CDR2 SFDVKD. The CDR3 spells CATSDGVGGVQETQYF. As DNA, the CDR3 is TGTGCCACCAGTGACGGCGTCGGCGGGGTCCAAGAGACCCAGTACTTC.

The chain is built from TRBV20-1 and TRBJ2-5, with D possibly TRBD2 on 6 matching bases. The germline gives CDR1 DFQATT, CDR2 SNEGSKA (reference sequence). V lost 1 base and J 5 bases, leaving 14 bases between the germline ends. The CDR3 is 14 amino acids. In DNA form, the CDR3 reads TGCAGTGCTAGAGGTGGGGCAGGGAGGGAGACCCAGTACTTC. Translation: CSARGGAGRETQYF.

A few counts support this clonotype. V usage is TRBV4-3 and J usage is TRBJ2-1; 10 bases align to TRBD2. V gave up 1 base and J gave up 0 bases; unmatched junction bases: 12. The V gene's germline CDR1 is LGHNA and CDR2 YSLEER. The CDR3 length is 20 residues. DNA of the CDR3: TGCGCCAGCAGCCAAGGTTTCGGCGGACTAGCGGCTAGCTCCTACAATGAGCAGTTCTTC. It encodes CASSQGFGGLAASSYNEQFF.

The rearrangement uses TRBV6-5 and TRBJ1-1; D call uncertain. This CDR3 region has 11 residues. The V and J ends lost 4 bases and 8 bases respectively, with 8 bases between them. The germline V gene encodes CDR1 MNHEY and CDR2 SVGAGI. This CDR3 reads CASSLGREAFF. In DNA form, the CDR3 reads TGTGCCAGCAGTTTAGGAAGGGAAGCTTTCTTT.

The chain has TRBV21-1 and TRBJ2-5; the tabulated D call, TRBD1, remains unverified against the DNA. TRBV21-1 is noted as a pseudogene. This CDR3 region has 15 residues. The CDR3 nucleotides read TGTGCCAGCAGCAAACGGGGGGACAGGAATGAGACCCAGTACTTC. This sequence encodes CASSKRGDRNETQYF.

The chain joins TRBV4-3 to TRBJ2-1; D remains unclear. This CDR3 has 13 residues. Germline loops: CDR1 LGHNA, CDR2 YSLEER. Trimming took 6 bases from V and 4 from J, leaving 10 bases between them. The CDR3 sequence: CASRAERYNEQFF. In DNA, the CDR3 is TGCGCCAGCAGGGCGGAGCGTTACAATGAGCAGTTCTTC.